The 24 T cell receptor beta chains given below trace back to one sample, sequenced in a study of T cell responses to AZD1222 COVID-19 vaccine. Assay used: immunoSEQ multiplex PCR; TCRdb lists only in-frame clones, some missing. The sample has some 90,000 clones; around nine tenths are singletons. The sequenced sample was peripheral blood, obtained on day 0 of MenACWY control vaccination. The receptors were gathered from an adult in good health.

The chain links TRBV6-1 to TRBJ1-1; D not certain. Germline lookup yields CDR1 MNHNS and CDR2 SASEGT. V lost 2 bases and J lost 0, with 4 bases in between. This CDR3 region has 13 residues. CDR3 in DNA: TGTGCCAGCAGTGAATTCATGAACACTGAAGCTTTCTTT. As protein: CASSEFMNTEAFF.

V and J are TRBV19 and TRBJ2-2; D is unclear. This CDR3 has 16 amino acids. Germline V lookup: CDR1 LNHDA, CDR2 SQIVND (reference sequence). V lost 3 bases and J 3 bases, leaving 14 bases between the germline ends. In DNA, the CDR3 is TGTGCCAGTAGTATTGGCATGGGTTTCCACACCGGGGAGCTGTTTTTT. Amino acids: CASSIGMGFHTGELFF.

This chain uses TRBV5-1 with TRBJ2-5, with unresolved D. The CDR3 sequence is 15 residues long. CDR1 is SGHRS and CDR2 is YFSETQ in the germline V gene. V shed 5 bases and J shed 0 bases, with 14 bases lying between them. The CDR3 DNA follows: TGCGCCAGCAGTCGAAGGAACCAGTACCAAGAGACCCAGTACTTC. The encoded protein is CASSRRNQYQETQYF.

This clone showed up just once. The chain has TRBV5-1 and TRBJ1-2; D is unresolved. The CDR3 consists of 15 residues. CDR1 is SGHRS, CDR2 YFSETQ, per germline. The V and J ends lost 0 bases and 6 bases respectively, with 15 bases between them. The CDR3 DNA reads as TGCGCCAGCAGCTTGGCCCAGGCCGTCGGGGATGGCTACACCTTC. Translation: CASSLAQAVGDGYTF.

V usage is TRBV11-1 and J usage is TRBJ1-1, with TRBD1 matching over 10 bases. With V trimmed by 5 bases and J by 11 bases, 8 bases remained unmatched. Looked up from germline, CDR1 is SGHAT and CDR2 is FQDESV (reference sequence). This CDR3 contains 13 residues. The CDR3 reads CASSPWTGGSAFF. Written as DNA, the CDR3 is TGTGCCAGCAGCCCGTGGACAGGGGGATCGGCTTTCTTT.

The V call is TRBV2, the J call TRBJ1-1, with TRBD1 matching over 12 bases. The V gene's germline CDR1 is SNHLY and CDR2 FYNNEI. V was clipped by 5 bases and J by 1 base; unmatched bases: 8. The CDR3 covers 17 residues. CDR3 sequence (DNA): TGTGCCAGCAGTTTTTCCGGGACAGGGGGCTCGAACACTGAAGCTTTCTTT. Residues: CASSFSGTGGSNTEAFF.

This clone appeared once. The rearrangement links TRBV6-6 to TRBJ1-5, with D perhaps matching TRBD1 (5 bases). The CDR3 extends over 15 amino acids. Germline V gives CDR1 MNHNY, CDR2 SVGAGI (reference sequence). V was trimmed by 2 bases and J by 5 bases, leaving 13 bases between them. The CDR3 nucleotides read TGTGCCAGCAGTTACCCTTCGACGGGGGATCAGCCCCAGCATTTT. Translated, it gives CASSYPSTGDQPQHF.

The CDR3 reads CASSLLGTSGGTDTQYF. CDR3 DNA: TGTGCCAGCAGCCTATTAGGGACTAGCGGGGGCACAGATACGCAGTATTTT. The chain carries TRBV5-6 and TRBJ2-3; TRBD2 matches 13 bases. CDR1 and CDR2 (germline): SGHDT, YYEEEE. This CDR3 has 17 amino acids. Unmatched junction bases numbered 6, after V lost 4 bases and J lost 1 base.

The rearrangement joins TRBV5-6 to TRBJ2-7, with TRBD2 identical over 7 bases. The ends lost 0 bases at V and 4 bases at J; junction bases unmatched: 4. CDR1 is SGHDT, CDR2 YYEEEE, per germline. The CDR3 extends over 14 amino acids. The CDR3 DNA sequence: TGTGCCAGCAGCTTGGGCGGGAGCCAATACGAGCAGTACTTC. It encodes CASSLGGSQYEQYF.

The CDR3 region is CASSLYSEGAGTQYF. The DNA of the CDR3 is TGTGCCAGCAGCTTATATTCTGAGGGGGCCGGTACGCAGTATTTT. This chain uses TRBV11-1 with TRBJ2-3, with 7 positions matching TRBD1. Trimming took 2 bases from V and 8 from J; bases not matched to a gene: 10. Looked up from germline, CDR1 is SGHAT and CDR2 is FQDESV (reference sequence). The CDR3 is made up of 15 amino acids.

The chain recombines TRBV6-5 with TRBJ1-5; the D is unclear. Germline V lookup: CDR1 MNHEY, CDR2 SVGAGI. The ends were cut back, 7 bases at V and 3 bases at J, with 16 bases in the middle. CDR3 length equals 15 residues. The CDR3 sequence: CASTLWADANQPQHF. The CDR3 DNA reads TGTGCCAGCACCCTATGGGCAGATGCCAATCAGCCCCAGCATTTT.

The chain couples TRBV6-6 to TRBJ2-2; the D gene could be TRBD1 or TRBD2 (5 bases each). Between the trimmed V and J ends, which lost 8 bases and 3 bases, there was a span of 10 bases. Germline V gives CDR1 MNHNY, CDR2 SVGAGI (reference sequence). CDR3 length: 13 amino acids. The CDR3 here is CASGASYTGELFF. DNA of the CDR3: TGTGCCAGCGGGGCTAGCTACACCGGGGAGCTGTTTTTT.

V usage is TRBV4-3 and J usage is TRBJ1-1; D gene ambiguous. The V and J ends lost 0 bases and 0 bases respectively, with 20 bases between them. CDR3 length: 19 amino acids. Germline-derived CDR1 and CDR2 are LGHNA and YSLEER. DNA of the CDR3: TGCGCCAGCAGCCAAGATGCTGTCGGGGAAGGGTTCATGAACACTGAAGCTTTCTTT. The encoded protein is CASSQDAVGEGFMNTEAFF.

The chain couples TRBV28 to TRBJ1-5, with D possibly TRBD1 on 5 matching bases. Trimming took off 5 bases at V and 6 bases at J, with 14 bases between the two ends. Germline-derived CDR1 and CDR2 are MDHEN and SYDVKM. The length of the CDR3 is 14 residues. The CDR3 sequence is CASSPPGGSQPQHF. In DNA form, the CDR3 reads TGTGCCAGCAGTCCCCCGGGGGGGTCTCAGCCCCAGCATTTT.

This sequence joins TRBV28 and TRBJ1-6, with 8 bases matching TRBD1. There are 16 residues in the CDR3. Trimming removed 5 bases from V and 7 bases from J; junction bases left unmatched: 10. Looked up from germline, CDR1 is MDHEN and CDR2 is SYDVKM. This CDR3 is CASSPHQDRANSPLHF. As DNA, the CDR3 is TGTGCCAGCAGTCCACACCAGGACAGGGCAAATTCACCCCTCCACTTT.

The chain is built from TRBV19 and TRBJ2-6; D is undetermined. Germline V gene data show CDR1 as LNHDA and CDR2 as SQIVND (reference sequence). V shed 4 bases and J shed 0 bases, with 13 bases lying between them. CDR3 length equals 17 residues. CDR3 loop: CASSTLVKGSGANVLTF. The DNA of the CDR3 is TGTGCCAGTAGTACCCTCGTTAAAGGCTCTGGGGCCAACGTCCTGACTTTC. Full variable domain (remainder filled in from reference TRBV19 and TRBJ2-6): DGGITQSPKYLFRKEGQNVTLSCEQNLNHDAMYWYRQDPGQGLRLIYYSQIVNDFQKGDIAEGYSVSREKKESFPLTVTSAQKNPTAFYLCASSTLVKGSGANVLTFGAGSRLTVL.

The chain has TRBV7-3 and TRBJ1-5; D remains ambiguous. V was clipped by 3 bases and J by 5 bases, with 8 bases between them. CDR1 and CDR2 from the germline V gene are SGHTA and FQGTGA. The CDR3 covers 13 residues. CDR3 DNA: TGTGCCAGCAGCTTCACGTCTGATCAGCCCCAGCATTTT. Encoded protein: CASSFTSDQPQHF.

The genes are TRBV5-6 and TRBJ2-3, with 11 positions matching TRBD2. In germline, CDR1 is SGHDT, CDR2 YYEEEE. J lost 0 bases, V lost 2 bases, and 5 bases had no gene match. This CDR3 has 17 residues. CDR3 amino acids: CASSFSGRVLSTDTQYF. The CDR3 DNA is TGTGCCAGCAGCTTTAGCGGGAGGGTGCTTAGCACAGATACGCAGTATTTT.

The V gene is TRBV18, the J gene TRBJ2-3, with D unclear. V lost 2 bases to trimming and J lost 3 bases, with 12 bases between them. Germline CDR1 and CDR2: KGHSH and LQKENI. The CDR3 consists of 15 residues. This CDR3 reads CASSPAMLVTDTQYF. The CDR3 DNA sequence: TGTGCCAGCTCACCAGCCATGTTGGTAACAGATACGCAGTATTTT.

CDR3 protein: CASSYRPSRDNEKLFF. In DNA form, the CDR3 reads TGTGCCAGCAGCTACAGGCCTTCGCGGGACAATGAAAAACTGTTTTTT. V is TRBV7-2 and J is TRBJ1-4; D might be TRBD1 (5 bases). V lost 4 bases and J 5 bases, leaving 17 bases between the germline ends. Germline V gives CDR1 SGHTA, CDR2 FQGNSA. The CDR3 is 16 residues long. Drawing the rest from reference TRBV7-2 and TRBJ1-4, the complete variable domain is GAGVSQSPSNKVTEKGKDVELRCDPISGHTALYWYRQSLGQGLEFLIYFQGNSAPDKSGLPSDRFSAERTGGSVSTLTIQRTQQEDSAVYLCASSYRPSRDNEKLFFGSGTQLSVL.

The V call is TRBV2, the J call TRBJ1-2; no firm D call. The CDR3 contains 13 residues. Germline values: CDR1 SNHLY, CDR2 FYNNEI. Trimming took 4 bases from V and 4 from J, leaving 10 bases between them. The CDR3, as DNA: TGTGCCAGCAGTGTGGGTGGTATCTATGGCTACACCTTC. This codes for CASSVGGIYGYTF.

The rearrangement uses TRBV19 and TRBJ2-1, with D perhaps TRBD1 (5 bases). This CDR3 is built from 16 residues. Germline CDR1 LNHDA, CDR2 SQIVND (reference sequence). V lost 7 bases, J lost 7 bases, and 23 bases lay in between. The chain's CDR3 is CASTSIAERGGNEQFF. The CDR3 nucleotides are TGTGCCAGTACCTCAATTGCGGAAAGGGGTGGAAATGAGCAGTTCTTC.

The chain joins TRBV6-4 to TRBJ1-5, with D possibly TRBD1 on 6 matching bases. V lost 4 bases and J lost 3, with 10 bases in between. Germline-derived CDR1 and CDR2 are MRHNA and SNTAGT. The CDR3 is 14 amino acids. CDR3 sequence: CASSVGGVNQPQHF. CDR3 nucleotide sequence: TGTGCCAGCAGTGTAGGGGGGGTCAATCAGCCCCAGCATTTT.

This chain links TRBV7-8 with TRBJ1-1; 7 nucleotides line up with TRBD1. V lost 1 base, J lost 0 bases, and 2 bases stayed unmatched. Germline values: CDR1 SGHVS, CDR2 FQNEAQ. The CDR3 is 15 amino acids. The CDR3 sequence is CASSLEGQMNTEAFF. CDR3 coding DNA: TGTGCCAGCAGCTTAGAGGGACAGATGAACACTGAAGCTTTCTTT.